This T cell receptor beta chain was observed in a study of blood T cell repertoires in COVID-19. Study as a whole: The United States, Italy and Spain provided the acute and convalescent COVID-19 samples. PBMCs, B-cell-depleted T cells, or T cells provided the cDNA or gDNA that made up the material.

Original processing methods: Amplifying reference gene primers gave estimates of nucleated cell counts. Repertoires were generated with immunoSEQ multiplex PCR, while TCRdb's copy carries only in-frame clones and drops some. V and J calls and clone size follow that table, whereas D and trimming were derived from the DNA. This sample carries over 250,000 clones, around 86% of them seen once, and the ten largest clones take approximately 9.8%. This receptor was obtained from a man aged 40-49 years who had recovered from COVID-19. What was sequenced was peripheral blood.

CDR3 residues: CASSLGGRDRGTETQYF. The CDR3 nucleotides read TGTGCCAGCAGCTTAGGGGGCCGGGACAGGGGAACAGAGACCCAGTACTTC. V gene TRBV11-2 combines with J gene TRBJ2-5; TRBD1 agrees at 10 bases. The CDR3 has 17 residues. Germline CDR1 and CDR2: SGHAT and FQNNGV. Germline trimming cut 1 base from V and 4 bases from J; bases unmatched to any gene: 9. Full variable domain (rest looked up from reference TRBV11-2 and TRBJ2-5): EAGVAQSPRYKIIEKRQSVAFWCNPISGHATLYWYQQILGQGPKLLIQFQNNGVVDDSQLPKDRFSAERLKGVDSTLKIQPAKLEDSAVYLCASSLGGRDRGTETQYFGPGTRLLVL.